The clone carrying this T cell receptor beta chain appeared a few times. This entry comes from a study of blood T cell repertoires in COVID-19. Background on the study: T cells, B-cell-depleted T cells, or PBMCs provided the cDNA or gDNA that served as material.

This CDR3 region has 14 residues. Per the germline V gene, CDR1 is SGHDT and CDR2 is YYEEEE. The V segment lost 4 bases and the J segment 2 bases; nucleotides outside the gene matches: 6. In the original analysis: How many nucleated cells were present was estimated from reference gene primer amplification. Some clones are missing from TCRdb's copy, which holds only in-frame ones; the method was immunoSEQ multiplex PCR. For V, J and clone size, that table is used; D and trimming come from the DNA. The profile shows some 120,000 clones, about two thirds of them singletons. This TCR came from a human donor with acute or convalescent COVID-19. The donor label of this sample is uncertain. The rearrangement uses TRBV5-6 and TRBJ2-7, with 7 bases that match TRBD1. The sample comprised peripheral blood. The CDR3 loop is CASSPETGTYEQYF. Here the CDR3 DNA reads TGTGCCAGCAGCCCGGAGACAGGGACCTACGAGCAGTACTTC.